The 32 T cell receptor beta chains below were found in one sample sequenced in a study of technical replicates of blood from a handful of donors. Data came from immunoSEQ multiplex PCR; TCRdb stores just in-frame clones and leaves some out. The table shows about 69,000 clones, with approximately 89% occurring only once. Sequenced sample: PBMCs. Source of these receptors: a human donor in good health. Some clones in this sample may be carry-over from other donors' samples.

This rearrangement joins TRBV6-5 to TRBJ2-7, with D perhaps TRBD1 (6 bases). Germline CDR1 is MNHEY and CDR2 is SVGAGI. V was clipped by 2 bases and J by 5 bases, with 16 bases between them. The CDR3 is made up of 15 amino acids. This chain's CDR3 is CASSYGISHRDEQYF. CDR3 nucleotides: TGTGCCAGCAGTTACGGTATCTCCCACAGGGACGAGCAGTACTTC.

CDR3 coding DNA: TGTGCCAGCAGTCCCGACTGGAACTCTGGAAACACCATATATTTT. It specifies CASSPDWNSGNTIYF. The chain recombines TRBV27 with TRBJ1-3, with D unresolved. Germline V gives CDR1 MNHEY, CDR2 SMNVEV (reference sequence). The CDR3 contains 15 residues. V was trimmed by 5 bases and J by 0 bases, leaving 11 bases between them.

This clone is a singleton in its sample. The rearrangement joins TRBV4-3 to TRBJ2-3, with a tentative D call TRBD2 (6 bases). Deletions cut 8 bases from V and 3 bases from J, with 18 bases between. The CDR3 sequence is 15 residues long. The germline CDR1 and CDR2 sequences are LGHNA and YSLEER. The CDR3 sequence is CASSPGLGMTDTQYF. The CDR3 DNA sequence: TGCGCCAGCTCACCGGGACTGGGTATGACAGATACGCAGTATTTT.

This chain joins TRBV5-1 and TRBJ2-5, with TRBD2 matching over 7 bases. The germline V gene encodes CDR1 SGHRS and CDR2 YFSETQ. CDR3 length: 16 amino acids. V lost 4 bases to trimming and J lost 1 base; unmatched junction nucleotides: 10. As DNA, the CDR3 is TGCGCCAGCAGCCTGACCCCCCTAGCGGCCCAAGAGACCCAGTACTTC. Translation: CASSLTPLAAQETQYF.

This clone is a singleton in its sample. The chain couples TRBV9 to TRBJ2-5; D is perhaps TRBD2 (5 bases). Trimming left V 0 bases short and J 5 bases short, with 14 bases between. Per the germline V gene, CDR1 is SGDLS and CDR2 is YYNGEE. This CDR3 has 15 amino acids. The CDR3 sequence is CASSVEGGGWETQYF. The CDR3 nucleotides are TGTGCCAGCAGCGTAGAAGGCGGAGGTTGGGAGACCCAGTACTTC.

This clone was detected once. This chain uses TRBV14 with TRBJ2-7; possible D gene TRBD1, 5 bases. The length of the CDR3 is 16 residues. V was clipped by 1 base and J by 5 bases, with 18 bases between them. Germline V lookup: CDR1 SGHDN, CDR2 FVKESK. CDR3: CASSQVGPGIPHEQYF. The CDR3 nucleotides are TGTGCCAGCAGCCAAGTGGGGCCAGGGATCCCCCACGAGCAGTACTTC.

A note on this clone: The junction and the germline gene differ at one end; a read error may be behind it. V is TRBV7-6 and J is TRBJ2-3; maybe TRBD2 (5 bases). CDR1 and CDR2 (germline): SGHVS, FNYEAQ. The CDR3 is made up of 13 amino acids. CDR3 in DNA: TGTGCCAGCAGCGCAAAGTTAGCTGTGGTCCTAGCTTTT. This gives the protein CASSAKLAVVLAF.

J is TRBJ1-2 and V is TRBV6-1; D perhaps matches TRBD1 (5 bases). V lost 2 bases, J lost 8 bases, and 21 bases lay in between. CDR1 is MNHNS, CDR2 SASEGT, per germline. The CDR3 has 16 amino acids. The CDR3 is CASSELRGLPYGGYTF. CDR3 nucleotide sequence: TGTGCCAGCAGTGAACTCCGGGGACTGCCTTATGGGGGCTACACCTTC.

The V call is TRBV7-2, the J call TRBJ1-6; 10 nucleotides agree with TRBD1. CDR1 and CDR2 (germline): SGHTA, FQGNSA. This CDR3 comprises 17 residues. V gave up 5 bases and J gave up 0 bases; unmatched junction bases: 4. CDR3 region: CASSPGQGSSYNSPLHF. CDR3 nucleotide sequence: TGTGCCAGCAGCCCGGGACAGGGGAGCTCCTATAATTCACCCCTCCACTTT.

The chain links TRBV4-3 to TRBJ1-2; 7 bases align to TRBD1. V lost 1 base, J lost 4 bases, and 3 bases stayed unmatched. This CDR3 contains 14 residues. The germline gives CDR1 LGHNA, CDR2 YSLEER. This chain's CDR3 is CASSQGQGVYGYTF. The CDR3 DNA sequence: TGCGCCAGCAGCCAAGGACAGGGCGTCTATGGCTACACCTTC.

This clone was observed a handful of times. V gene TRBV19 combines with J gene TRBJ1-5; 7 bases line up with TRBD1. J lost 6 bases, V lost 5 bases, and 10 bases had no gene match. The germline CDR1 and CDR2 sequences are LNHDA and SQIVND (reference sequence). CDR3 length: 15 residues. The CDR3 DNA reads TGTGCCAGTAGTCCAAGGGACAGTTCAGGTCAGCCCCAGCATTTT. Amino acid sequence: CASSPRDSSGQPQHF. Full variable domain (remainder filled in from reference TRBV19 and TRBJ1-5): DGGITQSPKYLFRKEGQNVTLSCEQNLNHDAMYWYRQDPGQGLRLIYYSQIVNDFQKGDIAEGYSVSREKKESFPLTVTSAQKNPTAFYLCASSPRDSSGQPQHFGDGTRLSIL.

The CDR3 DNA follows: TGTGCCCTTACAACAGGGGGCTTTATTGAAGCTTTCTTT. Its protein is CALTTGGFIEAFF. This chain connects TRBV2 to TRBJ1-1, with 9 bases identical to TRBD1. CDR3 size: 13 residues. Germline trimming cut 11 bases from V and 7 bases from J; bases unmatched to any gene: 11. CDR1 is SNHLY, CDR2 FYNNEI, per germline.

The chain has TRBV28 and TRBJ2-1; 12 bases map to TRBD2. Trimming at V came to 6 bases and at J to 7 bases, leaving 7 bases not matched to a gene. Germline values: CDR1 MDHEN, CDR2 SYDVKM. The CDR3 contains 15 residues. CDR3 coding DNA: TGTGCCAGCAGCCGGACTAGCGGGATCCTTAATGAGCAGTTCTTC. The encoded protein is CASSRTSGILNEQFF.

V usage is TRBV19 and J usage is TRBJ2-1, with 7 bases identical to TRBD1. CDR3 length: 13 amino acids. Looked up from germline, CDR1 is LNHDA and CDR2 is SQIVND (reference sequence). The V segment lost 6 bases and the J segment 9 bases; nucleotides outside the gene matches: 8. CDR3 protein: CASRPTGPGEQFF. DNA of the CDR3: TGTGCCAGTAGACCGACAGGGCCGGGTGAGCAGTTCTTC.

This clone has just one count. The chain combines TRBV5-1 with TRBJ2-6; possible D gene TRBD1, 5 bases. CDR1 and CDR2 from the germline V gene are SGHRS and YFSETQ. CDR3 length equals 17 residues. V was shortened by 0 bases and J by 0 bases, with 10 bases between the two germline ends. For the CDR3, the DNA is TGCGCCAGCAGCTTGGGACAGTCTCACTCTGGGGCCAACGTCCTGACTTTC. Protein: CASSLGQSHSGANVLTF.

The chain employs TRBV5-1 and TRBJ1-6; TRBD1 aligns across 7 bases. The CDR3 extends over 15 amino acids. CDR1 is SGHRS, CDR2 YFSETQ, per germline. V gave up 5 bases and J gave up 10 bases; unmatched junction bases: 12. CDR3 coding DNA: TGCGCCAGCAGGGGTGAGGGGGCGCGCAGATCACCCCTCCACTTT. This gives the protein CASRGEGARRSPLHF.

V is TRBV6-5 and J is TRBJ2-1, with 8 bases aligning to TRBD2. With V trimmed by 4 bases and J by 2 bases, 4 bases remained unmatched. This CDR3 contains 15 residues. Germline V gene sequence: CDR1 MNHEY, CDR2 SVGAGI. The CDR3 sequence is CASSSRGGPYNEQFF. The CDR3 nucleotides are TGTGCCAGCAGTTCCCGGGGGGGGCCCTACAATGAGCAGTTCTTC.

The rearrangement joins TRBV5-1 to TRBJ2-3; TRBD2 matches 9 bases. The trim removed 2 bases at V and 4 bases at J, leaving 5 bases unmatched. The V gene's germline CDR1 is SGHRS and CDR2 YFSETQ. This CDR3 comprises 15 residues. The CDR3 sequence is CASSFGGGAADTQYF. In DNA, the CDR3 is TGCGCCAGCAGCTTTGGCGGGGGGGCTGCAGATACGCAGTATTTT.

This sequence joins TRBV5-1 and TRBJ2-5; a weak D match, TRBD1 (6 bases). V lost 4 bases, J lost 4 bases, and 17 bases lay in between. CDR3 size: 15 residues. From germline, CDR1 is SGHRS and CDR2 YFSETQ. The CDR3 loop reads CASSIEQGFGETQYF. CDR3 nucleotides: TGCGCCAGCAGCATCGAACAGGGCTTTGGAGAGACCCAGTACTTC.

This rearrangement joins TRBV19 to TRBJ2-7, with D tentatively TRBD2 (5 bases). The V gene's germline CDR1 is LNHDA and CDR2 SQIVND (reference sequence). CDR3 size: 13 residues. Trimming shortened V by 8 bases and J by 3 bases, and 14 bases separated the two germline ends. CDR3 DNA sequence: TGTGCCAGTTCCCGGGAATGGGGCTACGAGCAGTACTTC. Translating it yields CASSREWGYEQYF.

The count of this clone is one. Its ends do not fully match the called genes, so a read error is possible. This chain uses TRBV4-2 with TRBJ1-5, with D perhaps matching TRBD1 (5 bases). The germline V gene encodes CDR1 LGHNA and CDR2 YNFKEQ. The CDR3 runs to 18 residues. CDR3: CASSQGRPGDLSNQLQHF. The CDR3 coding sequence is TGTGCCAGCAGCCAAGGGCGGCCGGGGGACCTTAGCAATCAGCTCCAGCATTTT.

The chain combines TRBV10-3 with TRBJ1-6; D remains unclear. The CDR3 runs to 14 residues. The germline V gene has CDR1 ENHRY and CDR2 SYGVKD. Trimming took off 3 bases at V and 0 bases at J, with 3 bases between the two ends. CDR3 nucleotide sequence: TGTGCCATCAGTGATAGCTCCTATAATTCACCCCTCCACTTT. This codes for CAISDSSYNSPLHF.

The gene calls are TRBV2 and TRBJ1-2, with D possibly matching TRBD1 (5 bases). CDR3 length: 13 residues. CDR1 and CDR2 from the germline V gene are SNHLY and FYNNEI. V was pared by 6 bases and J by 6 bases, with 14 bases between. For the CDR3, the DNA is TGTGCCAGCAGAGGGGCCGAAGGGGATGGCTACACCTTC. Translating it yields CASRGAEGDGYTF.

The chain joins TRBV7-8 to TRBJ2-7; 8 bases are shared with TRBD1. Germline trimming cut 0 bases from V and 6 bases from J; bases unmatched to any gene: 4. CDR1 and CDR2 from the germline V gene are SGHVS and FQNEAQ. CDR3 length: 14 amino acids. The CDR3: CASSLAQDRAEQYF. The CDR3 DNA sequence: TGTGCCAGCAGCTTAGCTCAGGACAGGGCCGAGCAGTACTTC. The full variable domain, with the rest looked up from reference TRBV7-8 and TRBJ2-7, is GAGVSQSPRYKVAKRGQDVALRCDPISGHVSLFWYQQALGQGPEFLTYFQNEAQLDKSGLPSDRFFAERPEGSVSTLKIQRTQQEDSAVYLCASSLAQDRAEQYFGPGTRLTVT.

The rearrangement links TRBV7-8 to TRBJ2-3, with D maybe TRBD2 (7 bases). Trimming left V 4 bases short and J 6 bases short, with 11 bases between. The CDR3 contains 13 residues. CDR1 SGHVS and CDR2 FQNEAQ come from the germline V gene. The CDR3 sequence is CASSSGGRDTQYF. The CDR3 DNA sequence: TGTGCCAGCAGCTCCGGGGGGCGTGATACGCAGTATTTT.

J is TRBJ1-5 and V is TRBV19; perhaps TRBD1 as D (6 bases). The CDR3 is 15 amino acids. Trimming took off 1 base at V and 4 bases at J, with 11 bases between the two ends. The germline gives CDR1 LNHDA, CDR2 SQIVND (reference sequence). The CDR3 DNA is TGTGCCAGTAGTATAGTGGACAGAGAAAATCAGCCCCAGCATTTT. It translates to CASSIVDRENQPQHF.

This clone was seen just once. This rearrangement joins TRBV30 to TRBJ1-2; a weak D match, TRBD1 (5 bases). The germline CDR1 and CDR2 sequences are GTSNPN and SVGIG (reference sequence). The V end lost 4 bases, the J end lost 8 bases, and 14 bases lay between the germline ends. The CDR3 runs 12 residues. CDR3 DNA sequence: TGTGCCTGGAACAGGCGGGGTGGGGGCTACACCTTC. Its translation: CAWNRRGGGYTF.

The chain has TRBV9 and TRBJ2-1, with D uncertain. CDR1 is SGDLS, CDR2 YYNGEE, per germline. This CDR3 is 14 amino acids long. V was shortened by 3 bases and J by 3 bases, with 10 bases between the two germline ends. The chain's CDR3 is CASSGNEVYNEQFF. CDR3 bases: TGTGCCAGCAGCGGAAATGAGGTCTACAATGAGCAGTTCTTC.

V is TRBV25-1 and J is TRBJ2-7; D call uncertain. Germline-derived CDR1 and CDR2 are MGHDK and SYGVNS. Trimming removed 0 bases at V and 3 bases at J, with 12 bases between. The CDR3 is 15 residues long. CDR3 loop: CASSEYPADHYEQYF. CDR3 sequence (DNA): TGTGCCAGCAGTGAATATCCGGCGGATCACTACGAGCAGTACTTC.

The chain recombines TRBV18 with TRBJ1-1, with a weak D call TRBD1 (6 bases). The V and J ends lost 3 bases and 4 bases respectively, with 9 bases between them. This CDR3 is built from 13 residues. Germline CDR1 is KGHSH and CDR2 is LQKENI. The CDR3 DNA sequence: TGTGCCAGCTCACCCCAGGGGCTCACTGAAGCTTTCTTT. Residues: CASSPQGLTEAFF.

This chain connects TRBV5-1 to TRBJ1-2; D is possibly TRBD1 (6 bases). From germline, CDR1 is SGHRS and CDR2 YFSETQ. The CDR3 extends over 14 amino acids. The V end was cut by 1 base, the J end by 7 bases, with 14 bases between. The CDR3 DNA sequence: TGCGCCAGCAGCTTGCTTGAACAGGGTGGTGGCTACACCTTC. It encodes CASSLLEQGGGYTF.

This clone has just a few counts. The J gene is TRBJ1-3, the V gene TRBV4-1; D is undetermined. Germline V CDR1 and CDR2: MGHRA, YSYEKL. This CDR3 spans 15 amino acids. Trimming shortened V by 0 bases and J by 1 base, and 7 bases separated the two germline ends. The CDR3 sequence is CASSQEHKSGNTIYF. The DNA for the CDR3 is TGCGCCAGCAGCCAAGAACACAAGTCTGGAAACACCATATATTTT.